These 5 T cell receptor beta chains came from one sample sequenced in a study of shared clonotypes between healthy human individuals. In the naive CD8 group, cells lacked CD45RO and were positively selected for CCR7, so terminally differentiated effector memory CD45RA+ cells were left out. Sequenced by immunoSEQ multiplex PCR; TCRdb stores in-frame clones only, minus some. Among under 700,000 clones listed, approximately 96% were seen once. Source material: naive CD8+ T cells sorted from blood. These receptors came from a woman between 25 and 40 years old in good health.

The chain joins TRBV5-4 to TRBJ2-7; 8 bases are shared with TRBD2. This CDR3 comprises 16 residues. The V gene's germline CDR1 is SGHNT and CDR2 YYREEE (reference sequence). Trimming cost V 4 bases and J 6 bases; bases outside gene matches: 15. The CDR3 loop reads CASSRGASGSRVEQYF. The CDR3 DNA sequence: TGTGCCAGCAGCCGGGGAGCAAGCGGGAGTAGGGTCGAGCAGTACTTC.

The chain carries TRBV27 and TRBJ1-1, with D possibly being TRBD1 (5 bases). V lost 6 bases and J 4 bases, leaving 12 bases between the germline ends. Per germline, CDR1 MNHEY and CDR2 SMNVEV (reference sequence). The CDR3 runs to 13 residues. In DNA form, the CDR3 reads TGTGCCAGCAGGGGACCGTCGTTCACTGAAGCTTTCTTT. Translation: CASRGPSFTEAFF.

About this clone: Additional DNA sequences in this sample encode the identical CDR3. This chain joins TRBV9 and TRBJ2-7; possibly TRBD1 or TRBD2 for D (5 bases each). CDR3 length: 14 amino acids. Germline V gene sequence: CDR1 SGDLS, CDR2 YYNGEE. Trimming shortened V by 0 bases and J by 3 bases, and 10 bases separated the two germline ends. Here the CDR3 DNA reads TGTGCCAGCAGCGTAGGTGGGGCGGGCTACGAGCAGTACTTC. Protein: CASSVGGAGYEQYF.

The V call is TRBV6-1, the J call TRBJ1-5, with D possibly matching TRBD1 (6 bases). The CDR3 consists of 15 residues. Deletions cut 3 bases from V and 4 bases from J, with 13 bases between. Germline loops: CDR1 MNHNS, CDR2 SASEGT. The CDR3 here is CASSDFRGGNQPQHF. CDR3 bases: TGTGCCAGCAGTGATTTCAGGGGCGGAAATCAGCCCCAGCATTTT.

The J gene is TRBJ2-7, the V gene TRBV11-2, with 12 bases aligning to TRBD2. V trimming: 2 bases; J trimming: 1 base; junction bases outside the gene matches: 6. The germline V gene has CDR1 SGHAT and CDR2 FQNNGV. The CDR3 has 17 amino acids. The CDR3 spells CASSLTVGLAGSYEQYF. The CDR3 coding sequence is TGTGCCAGCAGCTTAACGGTGGGACTAGCGGGTTCCTACGAGCAGTACTTC.